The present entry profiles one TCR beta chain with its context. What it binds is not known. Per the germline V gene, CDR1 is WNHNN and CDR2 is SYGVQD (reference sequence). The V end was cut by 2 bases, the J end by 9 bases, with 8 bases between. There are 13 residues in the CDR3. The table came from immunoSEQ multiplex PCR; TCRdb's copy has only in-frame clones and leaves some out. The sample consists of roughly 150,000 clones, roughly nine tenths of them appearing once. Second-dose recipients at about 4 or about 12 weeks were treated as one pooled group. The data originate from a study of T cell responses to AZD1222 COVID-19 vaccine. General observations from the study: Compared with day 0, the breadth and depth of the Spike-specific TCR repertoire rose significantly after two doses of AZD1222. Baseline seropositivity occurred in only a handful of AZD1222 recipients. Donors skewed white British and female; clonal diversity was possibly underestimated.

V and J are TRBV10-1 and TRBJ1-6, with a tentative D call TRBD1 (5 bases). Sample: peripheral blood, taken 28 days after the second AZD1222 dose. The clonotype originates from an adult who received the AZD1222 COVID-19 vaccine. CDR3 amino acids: CASSEDSGSPLHF. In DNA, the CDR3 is TGCGCCAGCAGTGAGGACAGCGGTTCACCCCTCCACTTT.